This T cell receptor (beta chain) was profiled in a study of shared clonotypes between healthy human individuals. Points from the study as a whole: Clonotypes that were shared across four donors made up around 5% of naive CD4 clonotypes.

Using immunoSEQ multiplex PCR, the repertoire was profiled, and TCRdb retains in-frame clones only, with some absent. This sample carries a few million clones, more than 90% of them seen once, and the ten largest clones take 0.13% to 0.15%. In the case of this clone: Its antigen is as yet unknown.

Germline values: CDR1 SGHVS, CDR2 FNYEAQ. CDR3 size: 14 residues. V lost 5 bases, J lost 0 bases, and 9 bases lay in between. This receptor was taken from a man aged 18 to 35 in good health. Sequences were obtained from naive CD4+ T cells sorted from blood. As to subset: CD45RA+ positively selected. The chain carries TRBV7-6 and TRBJ2-3; D uncertain. This CDR3 is CASSLLGSTDTQYF. DNA for the CDR3: TGTGCCAGCAGCCTACTGGGGAGCACAGATACGCAGTATTTT.